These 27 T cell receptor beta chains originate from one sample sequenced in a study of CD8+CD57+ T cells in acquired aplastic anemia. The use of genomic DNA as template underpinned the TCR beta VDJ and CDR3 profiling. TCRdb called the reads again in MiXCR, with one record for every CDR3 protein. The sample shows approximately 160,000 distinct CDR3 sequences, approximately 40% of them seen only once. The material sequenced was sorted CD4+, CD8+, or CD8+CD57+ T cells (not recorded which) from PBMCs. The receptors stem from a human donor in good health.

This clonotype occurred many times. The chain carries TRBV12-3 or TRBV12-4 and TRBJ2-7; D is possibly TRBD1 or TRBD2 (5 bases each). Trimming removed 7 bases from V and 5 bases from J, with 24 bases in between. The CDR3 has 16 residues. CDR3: CASIPSGLRGMHEQYF. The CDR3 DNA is TGTGCCAGCATCCCATCGGGCCTGAGGGGCATGCACGAGCAGTACTTC.

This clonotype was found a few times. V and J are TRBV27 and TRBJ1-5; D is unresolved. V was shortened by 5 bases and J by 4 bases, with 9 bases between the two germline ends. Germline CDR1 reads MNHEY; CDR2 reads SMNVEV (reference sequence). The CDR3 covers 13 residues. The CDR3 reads CASSVDENQPQHF. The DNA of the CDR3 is TGTGCCAGCAGTGTGGACGAAAATCAGCCCCAGCATTTT.

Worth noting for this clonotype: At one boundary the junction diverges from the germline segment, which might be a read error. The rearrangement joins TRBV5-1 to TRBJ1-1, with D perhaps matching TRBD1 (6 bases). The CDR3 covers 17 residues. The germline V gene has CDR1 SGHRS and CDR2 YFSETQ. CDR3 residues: CASSSGGGPGVGTEVFF. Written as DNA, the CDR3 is TGCGCCAGCAGCTCGGGCGGGGGGCCGGGGGTAGGGACTGAAGTTTTCTTT.

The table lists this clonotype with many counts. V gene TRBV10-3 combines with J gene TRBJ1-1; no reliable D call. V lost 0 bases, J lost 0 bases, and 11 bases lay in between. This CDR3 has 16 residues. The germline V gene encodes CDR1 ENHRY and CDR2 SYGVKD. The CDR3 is CAISESTAGMNTEAFF. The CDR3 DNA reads TGTGCCATCAGTGAGTCGACGGCAGGTATGAACACTGAAGCTTTCTTT.

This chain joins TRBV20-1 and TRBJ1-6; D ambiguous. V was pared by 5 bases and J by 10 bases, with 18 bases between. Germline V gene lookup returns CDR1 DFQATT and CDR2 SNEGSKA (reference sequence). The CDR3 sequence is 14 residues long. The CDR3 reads CSARTGNGVSPLHF. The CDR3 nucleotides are TGCAGTGCTCGAACGGGAAATGGTGTATCACCCCTCCACTTT.

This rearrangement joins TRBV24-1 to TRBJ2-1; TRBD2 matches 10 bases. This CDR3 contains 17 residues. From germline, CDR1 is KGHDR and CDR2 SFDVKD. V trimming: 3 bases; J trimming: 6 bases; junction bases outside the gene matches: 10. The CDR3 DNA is TGTGCCACCAGTGATCCTAGCGGGGGAAGCGCCCTCAATGAGCAGTTCTTC. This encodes CATSDPSGGSALNEQFF.

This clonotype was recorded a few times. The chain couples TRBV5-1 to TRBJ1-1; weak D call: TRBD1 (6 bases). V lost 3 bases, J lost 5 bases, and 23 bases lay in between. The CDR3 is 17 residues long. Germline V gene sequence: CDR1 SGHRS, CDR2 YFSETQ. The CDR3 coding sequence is TGCGCCAGCAGCTCGGGCGGGGGGCCGGGGGTAGGGACTGAAGCTTTCTTT. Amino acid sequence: CASSSGGGPGVGTEAFF.

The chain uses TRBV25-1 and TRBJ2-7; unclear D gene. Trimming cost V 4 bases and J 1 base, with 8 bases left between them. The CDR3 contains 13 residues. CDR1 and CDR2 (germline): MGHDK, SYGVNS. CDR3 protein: CASSVTPSYEQYF. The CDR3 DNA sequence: TGTGCCAGCAGTGTGACTCCTTCCTACGAGCAGTACTTC.

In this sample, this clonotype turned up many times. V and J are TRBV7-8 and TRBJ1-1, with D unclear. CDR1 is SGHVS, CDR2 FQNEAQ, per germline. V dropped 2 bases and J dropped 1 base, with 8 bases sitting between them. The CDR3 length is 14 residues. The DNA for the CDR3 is TGTGCCAGCAGCTTAAATCCCTCGAACACTGAAGCTTTCTTT. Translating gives CASSLNPSNTEAFF. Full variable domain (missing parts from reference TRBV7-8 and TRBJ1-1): GAGVSQSPRYKVAKRGQDVALRCDPISGHVSLFWYQQALGQGPEFLTYFQNEAQLDKSGLPSDRFFAERPEGSVSTLKIQRTQQEDSAVYLCASSLNPSNTEAFFGQGTRLTVV.

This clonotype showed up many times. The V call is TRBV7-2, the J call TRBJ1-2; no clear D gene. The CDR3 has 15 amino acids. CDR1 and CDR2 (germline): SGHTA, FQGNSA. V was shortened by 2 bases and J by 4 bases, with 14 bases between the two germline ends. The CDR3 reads CASSLSPGVLYGYTF. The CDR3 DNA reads TGTGCCAGCAGCTTATCCCCCGGGGTCCTCTATGGCTACACCTTC. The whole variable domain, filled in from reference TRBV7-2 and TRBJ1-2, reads GAGVSQSPSNKVTEKGKDVELRCDPISGHTALYWYRQSLGQGLEFLIYFQGNSAPDKSGLPSDRFSAERTGGSVSTLTIQRTQQEDSAVYLCASSLSPGVLYGYTFGSGTRLTVV.

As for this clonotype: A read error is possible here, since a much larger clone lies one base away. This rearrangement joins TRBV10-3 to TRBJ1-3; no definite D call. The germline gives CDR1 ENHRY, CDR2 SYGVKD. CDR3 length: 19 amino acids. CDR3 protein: CAISDNPSLAAISGNTIHF. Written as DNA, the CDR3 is TGTGCCATCAGTGACAATCCCTCCCTCGCAGCTATCTCTGGAAACACCATACATTTT.

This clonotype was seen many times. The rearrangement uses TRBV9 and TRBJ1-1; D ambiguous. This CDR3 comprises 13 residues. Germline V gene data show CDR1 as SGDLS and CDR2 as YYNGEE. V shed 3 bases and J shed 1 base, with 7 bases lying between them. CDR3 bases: TGTGCCAGCAGCGCCCCAGGGAACACTGAAGCTTTCTTT. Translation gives CASSAPGNTEAFF. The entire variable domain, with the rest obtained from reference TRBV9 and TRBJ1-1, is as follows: DSGVTQTPKHLITATGQRVTLRCSPRSGDLSVYWYQQSLDQGLQFLIQYYNGEERAKGNILERFSAQQFPDLHSELNLSSLELGDSALYFCASSAPGNTEAFFGQGTRLTVV.

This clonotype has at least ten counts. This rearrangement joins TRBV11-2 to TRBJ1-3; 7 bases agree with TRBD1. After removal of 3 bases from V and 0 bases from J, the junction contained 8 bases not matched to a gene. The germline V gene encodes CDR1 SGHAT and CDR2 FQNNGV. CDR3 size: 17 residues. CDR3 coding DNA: TGTGCCAGCAGCTTGATCCCGGGACAGTACTCTGGAAACACCATATATTTT. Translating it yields CASSLIPGQYSGNTIYF.

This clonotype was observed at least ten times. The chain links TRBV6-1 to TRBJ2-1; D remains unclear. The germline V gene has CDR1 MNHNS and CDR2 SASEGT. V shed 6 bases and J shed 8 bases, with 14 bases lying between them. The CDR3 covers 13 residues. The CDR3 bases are TGTGCCAGCAGGGCAACCCGTCGGGATGAGCAGTTCTTC. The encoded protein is CASRATRRDEQFF.

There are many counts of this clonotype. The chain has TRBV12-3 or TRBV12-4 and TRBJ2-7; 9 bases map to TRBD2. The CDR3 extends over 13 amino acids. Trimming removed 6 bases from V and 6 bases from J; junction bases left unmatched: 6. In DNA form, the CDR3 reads TGTGCCAGCAGCCGGACTAGCGACGGCGAGCAGTACTTC. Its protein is CASSRTSDGEQYF.

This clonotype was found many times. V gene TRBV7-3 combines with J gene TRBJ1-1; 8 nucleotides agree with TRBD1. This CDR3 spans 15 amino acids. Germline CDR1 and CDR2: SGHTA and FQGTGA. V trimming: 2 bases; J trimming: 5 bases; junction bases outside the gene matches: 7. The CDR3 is CASSLLPGGFTEAFF. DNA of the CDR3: TGTGCCAGCAGCTTACTCCCAGGGGGCTTTACTGAAGCTTTCTTT.

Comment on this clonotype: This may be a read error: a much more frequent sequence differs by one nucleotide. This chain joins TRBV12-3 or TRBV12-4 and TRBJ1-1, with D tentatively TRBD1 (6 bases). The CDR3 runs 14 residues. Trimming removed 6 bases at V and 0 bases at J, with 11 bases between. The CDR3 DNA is TGTGCCAGCAGGGACGGGACAATGAACACTGAAGCTTTCTTT. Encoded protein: CASRDGTMNTEAFF.

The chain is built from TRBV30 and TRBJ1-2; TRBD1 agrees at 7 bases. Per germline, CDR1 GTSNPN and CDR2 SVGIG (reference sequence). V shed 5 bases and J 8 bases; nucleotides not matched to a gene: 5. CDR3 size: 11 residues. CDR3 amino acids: CAWGQEEGYTF. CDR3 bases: TGTGCCTGGGGACAGGAGGAGGGCTACACCTTC. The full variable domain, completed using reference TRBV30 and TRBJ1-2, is SQTIHQWPATLVQPVGSPLSLECTVEGTSNPNLYWYRQAAGRGLQLLFYSVGIGQISSEVPQNLSASRPQDRQFILSSKKLLLSDSGFYLCAWGQEEGYTFGSGTRLTVV.

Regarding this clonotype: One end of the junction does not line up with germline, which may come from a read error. The CDR3 DNA reads as TGTGTCAGTAGTGTAAGGACTAGCGGGAGCTCCTACGAGCAGTACTTC. As protein: CVSSVRTSGSSYEQYF. The chain combines TRBV19 with TRBJ2-7, with 13 bases aligning to TRBD2. CDR3 length: 16 residues. Germline V gene lookup returns CDR1 LNHDA and CDR2 SQIVND (reference sequence).

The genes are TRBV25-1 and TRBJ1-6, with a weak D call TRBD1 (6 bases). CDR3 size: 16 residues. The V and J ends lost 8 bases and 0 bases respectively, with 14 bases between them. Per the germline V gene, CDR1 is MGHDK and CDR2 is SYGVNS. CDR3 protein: CASADSFSSYNSPLHF. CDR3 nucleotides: TGTGCCAGCGCGGACAGTTTCAGCTCCTATAATTCACCCCTCCACTTT.

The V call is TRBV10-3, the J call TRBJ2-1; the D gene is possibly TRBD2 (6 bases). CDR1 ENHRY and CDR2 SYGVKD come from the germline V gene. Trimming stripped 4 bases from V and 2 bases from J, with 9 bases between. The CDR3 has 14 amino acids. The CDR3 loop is CAISARGPYNEQFF. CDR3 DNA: TGTGCCATCAGTGCGCGGGGACCCTACAATGAGCAGTTCTTC.

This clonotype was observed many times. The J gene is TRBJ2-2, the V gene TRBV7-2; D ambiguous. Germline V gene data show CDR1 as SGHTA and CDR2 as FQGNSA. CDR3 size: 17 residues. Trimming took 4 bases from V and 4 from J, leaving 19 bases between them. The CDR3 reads CASSSSSLRMATGELFF. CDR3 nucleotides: TGTGCCAGCAGCTCCTCCAGCCTCCGGATGGCCACCGGGGAGCTGTTTTTT.

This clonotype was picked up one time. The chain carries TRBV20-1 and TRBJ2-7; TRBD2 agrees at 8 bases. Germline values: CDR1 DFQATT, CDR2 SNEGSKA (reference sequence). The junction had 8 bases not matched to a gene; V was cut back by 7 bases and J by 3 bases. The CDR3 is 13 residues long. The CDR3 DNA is TGCAGTGTTACCATAGGGACTAGCTACGAGCAGTACTTC. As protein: CSVTIGTSYEQYF.

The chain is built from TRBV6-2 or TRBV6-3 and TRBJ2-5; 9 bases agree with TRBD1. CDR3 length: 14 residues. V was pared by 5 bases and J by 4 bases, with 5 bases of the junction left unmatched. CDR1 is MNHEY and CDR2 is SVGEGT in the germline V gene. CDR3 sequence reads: CASSRTGGAETQYF. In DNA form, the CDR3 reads TGTGCCAGCAGTCGAACAGGGGGCGCAGAGACCCAGTACTTC.

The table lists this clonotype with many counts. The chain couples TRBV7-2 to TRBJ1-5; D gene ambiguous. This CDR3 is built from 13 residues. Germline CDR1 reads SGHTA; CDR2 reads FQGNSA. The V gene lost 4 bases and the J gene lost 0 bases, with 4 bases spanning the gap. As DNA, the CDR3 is TGTGCCAGCAGCTCCTTTAGCAATCAGCCCCAGCATTTT. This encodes CASSSFSNQPQHF.

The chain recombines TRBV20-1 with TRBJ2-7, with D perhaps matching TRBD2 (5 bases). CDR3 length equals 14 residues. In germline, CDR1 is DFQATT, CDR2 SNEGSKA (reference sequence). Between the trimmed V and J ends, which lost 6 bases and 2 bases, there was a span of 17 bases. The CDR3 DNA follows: TGCAGTGCCACCCTCAGTCTAGCACCCTACGAGCAGTACTTC. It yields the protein CSATLSLAPYEQYF.

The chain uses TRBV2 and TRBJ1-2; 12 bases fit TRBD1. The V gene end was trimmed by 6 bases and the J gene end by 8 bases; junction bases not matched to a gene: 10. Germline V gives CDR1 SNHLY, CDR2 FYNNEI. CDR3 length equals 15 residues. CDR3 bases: TGTGCCAGCAGCAGCCGGGACAGGGGGCGTCGAGGCTACACCTTC. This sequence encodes CASSSRDRGRRGYTF.